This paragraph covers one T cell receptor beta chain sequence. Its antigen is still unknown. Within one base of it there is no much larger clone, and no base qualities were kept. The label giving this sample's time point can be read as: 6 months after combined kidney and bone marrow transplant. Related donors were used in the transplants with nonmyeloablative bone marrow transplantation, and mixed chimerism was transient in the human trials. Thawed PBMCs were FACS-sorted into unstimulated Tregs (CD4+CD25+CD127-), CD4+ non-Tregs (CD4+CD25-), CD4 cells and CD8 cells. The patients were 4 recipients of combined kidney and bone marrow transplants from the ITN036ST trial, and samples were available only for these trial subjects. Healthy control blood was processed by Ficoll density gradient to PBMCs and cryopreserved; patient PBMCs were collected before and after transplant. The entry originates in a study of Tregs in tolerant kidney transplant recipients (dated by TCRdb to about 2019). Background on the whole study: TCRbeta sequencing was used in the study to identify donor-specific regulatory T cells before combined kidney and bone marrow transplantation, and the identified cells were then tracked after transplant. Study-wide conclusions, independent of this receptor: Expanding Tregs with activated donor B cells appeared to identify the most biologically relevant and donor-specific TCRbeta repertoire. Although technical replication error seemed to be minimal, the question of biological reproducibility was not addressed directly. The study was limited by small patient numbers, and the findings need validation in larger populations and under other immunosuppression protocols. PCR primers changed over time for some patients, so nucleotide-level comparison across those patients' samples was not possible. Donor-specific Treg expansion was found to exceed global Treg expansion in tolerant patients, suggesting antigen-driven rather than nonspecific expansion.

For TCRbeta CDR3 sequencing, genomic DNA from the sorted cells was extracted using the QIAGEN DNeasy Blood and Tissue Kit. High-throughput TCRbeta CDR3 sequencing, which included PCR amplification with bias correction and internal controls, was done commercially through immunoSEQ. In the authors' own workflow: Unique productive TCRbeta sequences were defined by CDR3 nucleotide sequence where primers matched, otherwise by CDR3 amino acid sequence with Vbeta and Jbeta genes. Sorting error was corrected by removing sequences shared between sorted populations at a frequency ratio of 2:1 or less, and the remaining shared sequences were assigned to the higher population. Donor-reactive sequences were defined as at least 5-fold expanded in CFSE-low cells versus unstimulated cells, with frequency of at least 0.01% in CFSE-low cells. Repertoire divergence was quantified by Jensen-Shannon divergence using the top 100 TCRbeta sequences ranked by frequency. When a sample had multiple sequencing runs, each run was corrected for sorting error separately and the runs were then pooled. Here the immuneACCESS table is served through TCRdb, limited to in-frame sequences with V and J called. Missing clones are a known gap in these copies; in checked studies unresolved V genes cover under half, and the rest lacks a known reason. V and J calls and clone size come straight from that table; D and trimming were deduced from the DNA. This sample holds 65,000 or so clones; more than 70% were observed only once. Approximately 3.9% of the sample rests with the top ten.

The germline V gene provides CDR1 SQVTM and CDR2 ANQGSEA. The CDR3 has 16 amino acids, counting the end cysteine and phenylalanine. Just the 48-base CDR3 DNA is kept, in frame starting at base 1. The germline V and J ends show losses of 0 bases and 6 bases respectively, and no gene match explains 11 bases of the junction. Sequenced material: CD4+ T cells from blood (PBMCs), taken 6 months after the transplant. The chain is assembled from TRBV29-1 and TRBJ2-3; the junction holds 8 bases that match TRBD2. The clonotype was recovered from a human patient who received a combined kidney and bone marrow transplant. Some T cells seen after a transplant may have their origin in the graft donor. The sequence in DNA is TGCAGCGTTGAAGAGCGGGAGGCCGCCCACGTGGATACGCAGTATTTT. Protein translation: CSVEEREAAHVDTQYF.